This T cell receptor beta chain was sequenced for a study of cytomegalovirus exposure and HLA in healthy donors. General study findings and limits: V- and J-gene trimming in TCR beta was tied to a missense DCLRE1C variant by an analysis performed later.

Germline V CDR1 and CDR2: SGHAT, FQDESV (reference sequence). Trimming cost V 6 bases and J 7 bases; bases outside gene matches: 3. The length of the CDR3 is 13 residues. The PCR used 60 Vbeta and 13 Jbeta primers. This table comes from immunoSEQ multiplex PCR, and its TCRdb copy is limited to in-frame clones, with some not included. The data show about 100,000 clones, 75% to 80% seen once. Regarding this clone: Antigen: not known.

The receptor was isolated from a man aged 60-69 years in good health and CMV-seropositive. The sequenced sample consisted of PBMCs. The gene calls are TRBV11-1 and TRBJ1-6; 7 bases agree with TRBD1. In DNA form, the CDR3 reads TGTGCCAGCAGTGGACAGGCAAATTCACCCCTCCACTTT. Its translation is CASSGQANSPLHF.